One sample yielded the 32 T cell receptor beta chains listed below, sequenced in a study of cytotoxic CD8 clonotypes in ibrutinib-treated CLL. The assay was immunoSEQ multiplex PCR, and TCRdb's table has in-frame clones only and misses some. The sample yields around 200,000 clones, just over 70% seen once. The specimen was PBMCs, collected after 12 months of ibrutinib treatment. The receptors derive from a human donor with chronic lymphocytic leukemia.

This clone was counted between two and nine times. The chain combines TRBV19 with TRBJ1-2; 7 bases are a match to TRBD1. After removal of 3 bases from V and 4 bases from J, the junction contained 5 bases not matched to a gene. CDR3 length: 14 amino acids. Germline V gene data show CDR1 as LNHDA and CDR2 as SQIVND (reference sequence). The CDR3 DNA reads as TGTGCCAGTAGTATTGGGGGACAGATCTATGGCTACACCTTC. Its protein product is CASSIGGQIYGYTF.

V usage is TRBV30 and J usage is TRBJ2-7; either TRBD1 or TRBD2 may fit D (5 bases each). Trimming removed 3 bases at V and 2 bases at J, with 11 bases between. The germline gives CDR1 GTSNPN, CDR2 SVGIG (reference sequence). The CDR3 loop spans 13 amino acids. Here the CDR3 reads CAWSDGTPYEQYF. The CDR3, as DNA: TGTGCCTGGAGCGACGGGACCCCCTACGAGCAGTACTTC.

The V gene is TRBV5-1, the J gene TRBJ2-7; D perhaps matches TRBD1 (6 bases). Trimming took 2 bases from V and 3 from J, leaving 12 bases between them. Germline V gives CDR1 SGHRS, CDR2 YFSETQ. This CDR3 has 14 amino acids. The CDR3 DNA follows: TGCGCCAGCAGCTTTATTTTGGACAGCTACGAGCAGTACTTC. Protein product: CASSFILDSYEQYF.

This clone was counted once. V is TRBV18 and J is TRBJ2-4; D is possibly TRBD1 (6 bases). V lost 4 bases and J 0 bases, leaving 16 bases between the germline ends. Germline CDR1 is KGHSH and CDR2 is LQKENI. This CDR3 is 17 amino acids long. For the CDR3, the DNA is TGTGCCAGCTCACTGAGGACAGAGATCCTAGCCAAAAACATTCAGTACTTC. As protein: CASSLRTEILAKNIQYF.

The CDR3 DNA follows: TGCAGCGTTGTTGAAGGAACAACTGGCTATGGCTACACCTTC. This translates into CSVVEGTTGYGYTF. V and J are TRBV29-1 and TRBJ1-2; no clear D gene. The V gene lost 4 bases and the J gene lost 4 bases, with 16 bases spanning the gap. Germline V CDR1 and CDR2: SQVTM, ANQGSEA. This CDR3 is built from 14 residues.

The table lists this clone with a few counts. The chain couples TRBV28 to TRBJ1-1; a weak D match, TRBD1 (6 bases). The CDR3 is 15 amino acids. The germline gives CDR1 MDHEN, CDR2 SYDVKM. Trimming stripped 3 bases from V and 4 bases from J, with 15 bases between. In DNA form, the CDR3 reads TGTGCCAGCAGTTTCAGTGGGGGCAGGTCCACTGAAGCTTTCTTT. It is translated as CASSFSGGRSTEAFF.

V and J are TRBV4-1 and TRBJ2-7; TRBD2 matches 15 bases. Germline assignment: CDR1 MGHRA and CDR2 YSYEKL. The CDR3 is made up of 14 amino acids. Unmatched junction bases numbered 4, after V lost 4 bases and J lost 9 bases. The CDR3 sequence: CASSPGLAGGGQYF. The CDR3 region has the DNA TGCGCCAGCAGCCCGGGACTAGCGGGAGGAGGGCAGTACTTC.

The chain links TRBV5-1 to TRBJ1-2; the D gene is possibly TRBD1 (6 bases). There are 15 residues in the CDR3. V lost 4 bases and J lost 5, with 18 bases in between. CDR1 is SGHRS and CDR2 is YFSETQ in the germline V gene. This chain's CDR3 is CASSAGQTKIYGYTF. Here the CDR3 DNA reads TGCGCCAGCAGCGCTGGACAGACTAAGATATATGGCTACACCTTC.

The chain carries TRBV21-1 and TRBJ1-2; the table names TRBD1, a call not compared with the DNA. TRBV21-1 is marked as a pseudogene. There are 13 residues in the CDR3. CDR3 amino acids: CASSKADRPGYTF. The CDR3 DNA reads TGTGCCAGCAGCAAAGCGGACAGGCCTGGCTACACCTTC.

V gene TRBV5-1 combines with J gene TRBJ2-7; the D is unclear. CDR1 SGHRS and CDR2 YFSETQ come from the germline V gene. This CDR3 spans 14 amino acids. Trimming cost V 0 bases and J 5 bases, with 12 bases left between them. CDR3 coding DNA: TGCGCCAGCAGCTTGGTTGGTAATCAACACGAGCAGTACTTC. It yields the protein CASSLVGNQHEQYF.

The J gene is TRBJ1-1, the V gene TRBV7-2; D gene unclear. Looked up from germline, CDR1 is SGHTA and CDR2 is FQGNSA. Trimming cost V 1 base and J 4 bases, with 13 bases left between them. The CDR3 is made up of 15 amino acids. DNA for the CDR3: TGTGCCAGCAGCTTAGAACCTGGTAGGCCCACTGAAGCTTTCTTT. It specifies CASSLEPGRPTEAFF. Full variable domain (rest looked up from reference TRBV7-2 and TRBJ1-1): GAGVSQSPSNKVTEKGKDVELRCDPISGHTALYWYRQSLGQGLEFLIYFQGNSAPDKSGLPSDRFSAERTGGSVSTLTIQRTQQEDSAVYLCASSLEPGRPTEAFFGQGTRLTVV.

This chain links TRBV30 with TRBJ1-1, with D hard to call. The V and J ends lost 0 bases and 4 bases respectively, with 6 bases between them. This CDR3 contains 12 residues. Germline V gene data show CDR1 as GTSNPN and CDR2 as SVGIG (reference sequence). DNA for the CDR3: TGTGCCTGGAGTGTAGGGATCACTGAAGCTTTCTTT. It translates to CAWSVGITEAFF.

This clone appeared a single time. This sequence joins TRBV7-8 and TRBJ2-2, with TRBD1 as a possible D gene (7 bases). Germline CDR1 is SGHVS and CDR2 is FQNEAQ. This CDR3 has 15 residues. With 5 bases removed from V and 5 bases from J, the gap between germline ends came to 15 bases. The CDR3 loop reads CASSHRQGGTGELFF. DNA of the CDR3: TGTGCCAGCAGCCACCGACAGGGAGGAACCGGGGAGCTGTTTTTT.

The chain employs TRBV7-9 and TRBJ2-5; unclear D gene. Germline CDR1 SEHNR, CDR2 FQNEAQ (reference sequence). Trimming pared 4 bases from V and 2 bases from J, leaving 2 bases between. The length of the CDR3 is 11 residues. DNA of the CDR3: TGTGCCAGCAGCTCACAAGAGACCCAGTACTTC. This sequence encodes CASSSQETQYF.

The chain employs TRBV7-9 and TRBJ2-7; 8 bases match TRBD1. Germline V lookup: CDR1 SEHNR, CDR2 FQNEAQ (reference sequence). There are 14 residues in the CDR3. With V trimmed by 5 bases and J by 3 bases, 6 bases remained unmatched. The CDR3 sequence is CASSPAGTGYEQYF. CDR3 bases: TGTGCCAGCAGCCCAGCCGGGACAGGCTACGAGCAGTACTTC.

V and J are TRBV5-1 and TRBJ2-7; unclear D gene. The CDR3 covers 14 residues. Between the trimmed V and J ends, which lost 3 bases and 5 bases, there was a span of 15 bases. Germline V gives CDR1 SGHRS, CDR2 YFSETQ. CDR3 amino acids: CASSSTGLGNEQYF. CDR3 coding DNA: TGCGCCAGCAGCTCAACTGGCTTGGGGAACGAGCAGTACTTC.

The V and J genes are TRBV6-1 and TRBJ1-1; D may be TRBD1 (6 bases). V gave up 10 bases and J gave up 5 bases, with 23 bases separating them. The V gene's germline CDR1 is MNHNS and CDR2 SASEGT. CDR3 size: 15 residues. CDR3 bases: TGTGCCACCAATCTCCGCCCGGGACAAGGGACTGAAGCTTTCTTT. It yields the protein CATNLRPGQGTEAFF.

CDR3 nucleotide sequence: TGTGCCAGAAGCTTGGCCCTGCGGGAGTTTTTGGTGGCCTACAATGAGCAGTTCTTC. The encoded protein is CARSLALREFLVAYNEQFF. The chain recombines TRBV5-3 with TRBJ2-1; TRBD2 matches 7 bases. Being an ORF, TRBV5-3 has a function that is uncertain. The CDR3 is made up of 19 amino acids. J was trimmed by 2 bases and V by 0 bases; bases with no gene match: 14.

The chain joins TRBV7-2 to TRBJ1-1; 7 bases line up with TRBD1. V lost 4 bases, J lost 5 bases, and 10 bases stayed unmatched. The CDR3 extends over 15 amino acids. Per the germline V gene, CDR1 is SGHTA and CDR2 is FQGNSA. CDR3 region: CASSSRTGMGTEAFF. In DNA, the CDR3 is TGTGCCAGCAGCTCCCGGACAGGAATGGGGACTGAAGCTTTCTTT.

J is TRBJ2-2 and V is TRBV29-1; TRBD1 might be the D (6 bases). CDR1 is SQVTM, CDR2 ANQGSEA, per germline. V was pared by 3 bases and J by 4 bases, with 12 bases between. This CDR3 is built from 14 residues. The CDR3, as DNA: TGCAGCGTTGAGCTCGGACAGATCACCGGGGAGCTGTTTTTT. It encodes CSVELGQITGELFF.

V is TRBV19 and J is TRBJ1-5; unclear D gene. There are 12 residues in the CDR3. CDR1 LNHDA and CDR2 SQIVND come from the germline V gene (reference sequence). V dropped 1 base and J dropped 10 bases, with 8 bases sitting between them. The CDR3 reads CASSIGVIPQHF. The CDR3 nucleotides are TGTGCCAGTAGTATAGGCGTGATCCCCCAGCATTTT.

There are a few counts of this clone. J is TRBJ2-7 and V is TRBV5-4; D might be TRBD1 (6 bases). There are 15 residues in the CDR3. Germline-derived CDR1 and CDR2 are SGHNT and YYREEE (reference sequence). Trimming stripped 4 bases from V and 3 bases from J, with 17 bases between. CDR3 sequence (DNA): TGTGCCAGCAGCCCTTCCGGGACAACGATCTACGAGCAGTACTTC. Translating it yields CASSPSGTTIYEQYF.

The chain carries TRBV25-1 and TRBJ1-2, with TRBD1 matching 8 bases. This CDR3 comprises 17 residues. Germline V gene lookup returns CDR1 MGHDK and CDR2 SYGVNS. V was clipped by 5 bases and J by 0 bases; unmatched bases: 11. The CDR3 spells CASSHRAGGPTNYGYTF. DNA for the CDR3: TGTGCCAGCAGTCATAGGGCAGGGGGCCCGACTAACTATGGCTACACCTTC.

DNA of the CDR3: TGCAGCGTTGAAGTAAACAGGGTGGGGAATGAGCAGTTCTTC. It translates to CSVEVNRVGNEQFF. The V and J genes are TRBV29-1 and TRBJ2-1, with D maybe TRBD1 (6 bases). The CDR3 contains 14 residues. The V end lost 1 base, the J end lost 7 bases, and 14 bases lay between the germline ends. Germline lookup yields CDR1 SQVTM and CDR2 ANQGSEA.

A few counts support this clone. The J gene is TRBJ2-1, the V gene TRBV9; D is unresolved. V was shortened by 3 bases and J by 6 bases, with 7 bases between the two germline ends. CDR3 length equals 12 residues. The germline V gene has CDR1 SGDLS and CDR2 YYNGEE. The CDR3 region is CASSARTNEQFF. The CDR3, as DNA: TGTGCCAGCAGCGCCCGTACCAATGAGCAGTTCTTC.

This rearrangement joins TRBV25-1 to TRBJ1-2; D remains ambiguous. This CDR3 comprises 12 residues. Trimming removed 5 bases at V and 8 bases at J, with 12 bases between. The V gene's germline CDR1 is MGHDK and CDR2 SYGVNS. Written as DNA, the CDR3 is TGTGCCAGCAGTCACGTCTCTCAAGGCTACACCTTC. As protein: CASSHVSQGYTF.

The chain employs TRBV11-3 and TRBJ1-1; 7 bases align to TRBD1. With 5 bases clipped from V and 5 bases from J, the junction kept 5 bases outside the gene matches. The germline CDR1 and CDR2 sequences are SGHNT and YENEEA. There are 13 residues in the CDR3. CDR3 protein: CASSDRERTEAFF. The CDR3 bases are TGTGCCAGCAGCGACAGGGAAAGGACTGAAGCTTTCTTT.

The rearrangement links TRBV27 to TRBJ1-5; D unclear. Trimming left V 3 bases short and J 4 bases short, with 13 bases between. This CDR3 contains 15 residues. In germline, CDR1 is MNHEY, CDR2 SMNVEV (reference sequence). The CDR3 sequence: CASSFGPAPNQPQHF. The CDR3 bases are TGTGCCAGCAGTTTTGGGCCAGCCCCTAATCAGCCCCAGCATTTT.

The chain couples TRBV30 to TRBJ1-5; 8 nucleotides agree with TRBD1. The V and J ends lost 5 bases and 1 base, in that order; junction bases with no gene match: 4. Germline V gene sequence: CDR1 GTSNPN, CDR2 SVGIG (reference sequence). The CDR3 consists of 14 residues. CDR3 region: CAWSTGASNQPQHF. The CDR3 DNA follows: TGTGCCTGGTCGACAGGGGCCAGCAATCAGCCCCAGCATTTT.

V and J are TRBV7-2 and TRBJ1-1; 7 bases align to TRBD1. The CDR3 consists of 15 residues. Germline CDR1 is SGHTA and CDR2 is FQGNSA. V shed 4 bases and J 5 bases; nucleotides not matched to a gene: 10. The CDR3 coding sequence is TGTGCCAGCAGCTCCCTGTTAGGGGGCCGGACTGAAGCTTTCTTT. This gives the protein CASSSLLGGRTEAFF.

The V call is TRBV6-5, the J call TRBJ1-1; 7 bases match TRBD1. This CDR3 region has 13 residues. Germline trimming cut 7 bases from V and 4 bases from J; bases unmatched to any gene: 6. Germline values: CDR1 MNHEY, CDR2 SVGAGI. The CDR3 sequence is CASIGNRGTEAFF. CDR3 DNA sequence: TGTGCCAGCATCGGAAACAGGGGCACTGAAGCTTTCTTT.

The V gene is TRBV30, the J gene TRBJ1-4, with 10 bases that match TRBD1. Germline assignment: CDR1 GTSNPN and CDR2 SVGIG (reference sequence). This CDR3 contains 15 residues. J was trimmed by 6 bases and V by 3 bases; bases with no gene match: 7. The CDR3: CAWSPPGQGDEKLFF. In nucleotides, the CDR3 is TGTGCCTGGAGCCCTCCAGGACAGGGGGATGAAAAACTGTTTTTT.